These 8 T cell receptor beta chains share one sample of origin, sequenced in a study of siplizumab effects on memory and regulatory T cells (dated by TCRdb to about 2019). Libraries were prepared through the immunoSEQ multiplex PCR assay. Held by TCRdb, this immuneACCESS table contains in-frame sequences only and omits some clones. Under half of the omission traces to an unresolved V gene where checked; the cause of the rest is unknown. Recorded for this sample are about 50,000 clones; roughly 87% of them occurred a single time. The biggest ten clones account for less than 0.35% of the sample. Source material: naive CD8+ T cells sorted from blood. The cell subset or site label for this specimen denotes: unstimulated naive T cells. These receptors came from a human donor in good health.

This chain uses TRBV19 with TRBJ1-1, with D possibly being TRBD1 (5 bases). Germline CDR1 reads LNHDA; CDR2 reads SQIVND (reference sequence). The ends were cut back, 5 bases at V and 4 bases at J, with 8 bases in the middle. This CDR3 has 12 amino acids. CDR3 residues: CASSPGLTEAFF. Here the CDR3 DNA reads TGTGCCAGTAGTCCAGGGCTCACTGAAGCTTTCTTT. The full variable domain, with the rest looked up from reference TRBV19 and TRBJ1-1, is DGGITQSPKYLFRKEGQNVTLSCEQNLNHDAMYWYRQDPGQGLRLIYYSQIVNDFQKGDIAEGYSVSREKKESFPLTVTSAQKNPTAFYLCASSPGLTEAFFGQGTRLTVV.

The rearrangement links TRBV5-5 to TRBJ2-1; D call uncertain. Germline CDR1 reads SGHKS; CDR2 reads YYEKEE (reference sequence). There are 14 residues in the CDR3. Trimming took 1 base from V and 6 from J, leaving 11 bases between them. CDR3 sequence (DNA): TGTGCCAGCAGCTTGTGGGCGGAGCCCAATGAGCAGTTCTTC. Protein: CASSLWAEPNEQFF. The entire variable domain, with the rest obtained from reference TRBV5-5 and TRBJ2-1, is as follows: DAGVTQSPTHLIKTRGQQVTLRCSPISGHKSVSWYQQVLGQGPQFIFQYYEKEERGRGNFPDRFSARQFPNYSSELNVNALLLGDSALYLCASSLWAEPNEQFFGPGTRLTVL.

V gene TRBV5-1 combines with J gene TRBJ2-7, with a weak D call TRBD2 (5 bases). The V gene's germline CDR1 is SGHRS and CDR2 YFSETQ. This CDR3 region has 13 residues. Trimming took off 0 bases at V and 6 bases at J, with 10 bases between the two ends. CDR3 residues: CASSLGRTLEQYF. CDR3 nucleotide sequence: TGCGCCAGCAGCTTGGGGAGGACCCTCGAGCAGTACTTC.

There are a few counts of this clone. The rearrangement uses TRBV30 and TRBJ1-1; no firm D call. From germline, CDR1 is GTSNPN and CDR2 SVGIG (reference sequence). The CDR3 spans 12 residues. Trimming removed 4 bases from V and 2 bases from J, with 8 bases in between. CDR3 sequence reads: CAWMAGNTEAFF. In DNA form, the CDR3 reads TGTGCCTGGATGGCTGGAAACACTGAAGCTTTCTTT.

About this clone: One end of the junction does not line up with germline, which may come from a read error. This chain connects TRBV7-7 to TRBJ1-3, with D tentatively TRBD1 (6 bases). The germline V gene encodes CDR1 SSHAT and CDR2 FNYEAQ (reference sequence). The CDR3 runs 15 residues. This chain's CDR3 is CASSLEQGSGNTIYF. DNA for the CDR3: TGTGCTAGCAGCTTAGAACAGGGCTCTGGAAACACCATATATTTT.

The CDR3 bases are TGTGCCAGCAGTGTGGGACTAGCGGGGGGGCTGGAGACCCAGTACTTC. Translation: CASSVGLAGGLETQYF. The chain couples TRBV6-1 to TRBJ2-5; 16 bases match TRBD2. CDR1 and CDR2 from the germline V gene are MNHNS and SASEGT. Unmatched junction bases numbered 4, after V lost 4 bases and J lost 5 bases. The CDR3 consists of 16 residues.

The CDR3: CASSLGLGETYEQYF. CDR3 sequence (DNA): TGTGCCAGTAGTCTGGGACTAGGAGAGACCTACGAGCAGTACTTC. V gene TRBV19 combines with J gene TRBJ2-7, with 8 bases aligning to TRBD2. V gave up 5 bases and J gave up 2 bases; unmatched junction bases: 8. CDR1 is LNHDA and CDR2 is SQIVND in the germline V gene (reference sequence). This CDR3 is built from 15 residues. Full variable domain (outside the CDR3, taken from reference TRBV19 and TRBJ2-7): DGGITQSPKYLFRKEGQNVTLSCEQNLNHDAMYWYRQDPGQGLRLIYYSQIVNDFQKGDIAEGYSVSREKKESFPLTVTSAQKNPTAFYLCASSLGLGETYEQYFGPGTRLTVT.

The chain joins TRBV29-1 to TRBJ2-7; D call uncertain. The V and J ends lost 4 bases and 3 bases respectively, with 10 bases between them. The CDR3 runs to 12 residues. Germline lookup yields CDR1 SQVTM and CDR2 ANQGSEA. For the CDR3, the DNA is TGCAGCGTTGGTATAGAATTCTACGAGCAGTACTTC. This translates into CSVGIEFYEQYF.